The T cell receptor beta chain described here comes from a study of shared clonotypes between healthy human individuals. General study results and limits: For naive CD4 cells, approximately 4.7% of clonotypes were shared across a few donors. Compared with memory subsets, naive subsets generally had larger estimated richness.

The CDR3 extends over 15 amino acids. In germline, CDR1 is MDHEN, CDR2 SYDVKM. Trimming took off 1 base at V and 0 bases at J, with 9 bases between the two ends. As regards this clone: Its antigen is unidentified.

It was CD45RO-negative cells, positively selected for CCR7, that made up naive CD8 cells, with terminally differentiated effector memory CD45RA+ cells excluded. Replicate PCRs run on sorted subsets employed about 220 ng DNA, approximately 30,000 T cell genomes. Original methodology: There were no quality scores in the junction-only immunoSEQ sequences, so filtering differed. The data were produced by immunoSEQ multiplex PCR, yet TCRdb's version contains in-frame clones alone and is incomplete. V and J calls plus clone size are reproduced from that table; the DNA served to infer D and trimming. The sample has about 2.1 million clones, 93% seen once.

V usage is TRBV28 and J usage is TRBJ1-2; D remains ambiguous. The TCR was taken from a man aged 18 to 29 in good health. Some clones in this sample may be carry-over from other donors' samples. Specimen: naive CD8+ T cells from PBMCs. The CDR3 coding sequence is TGTGCCAGCAGTTTATCCGCCGGAGCTAACTATGGCTACACCTTC. Amino acids: CASSLSAGANYGYTF.